One and the same sample provided the 22 T cell receptor beta chains below, sequenced in a study of blood T cells in healthy people across ages. Sample-barcoded 5' priming and a J-beta primer mix drove a second PCR of roughly 6 to 12 cycles. TCRdb analysed the 5' RACE reads with MiXCR anew, one entry per CDR3 protein. The sample has some 790,000 distinct CDR3 sequences; about 28% are singletons. Material for sequencing was blood. The origin of the receptors is a woman of 80 years or more in good health.

The table lists this clonotype with many counts. The chain links TRBV28 to TRBJ2-1; 8 bases agree with TRBD2. The CDR3 runs 15 residues. The germline V gene has CDR1 MDHEN and CDR2 SYDVKM. The trim removed 7 bases at V and 12 bases at J, leaving 17 bases unmatched. The chain's CDR3 is CASKGASGGEKAQFF. CDR3 in DNA: TGTGCCAGCAAAGGGGCCAGCGGGGGTGAAAAAGCGCAGTTCTTC.

This clonotype was seen a handful of times. The V call is TRBV29-1, the J call TRBJ2-2, with TRBD1 matching 7 bases. CDR3 length: 16 amino acids. Looked up from germline, CDR1 is SQVTM and CDR2 is ANQGSEA. The CDR3 region has the DNA TGCAGTGGTCTTGGCAGGGGGTTCGCGAACACCGGGGAGCTGTTTTTT. Encoded protein: CSGLGRGFANTGELFF.

The chain couples TRBV5-1 to TRBJ1-2; 7 bases align to TRBD1. The CDR3 is made up of 13 amino acids. Germline CDR1 reads SGHRS; CDR2 reads YFSETQ. The J segment lost 7 bases and the V segment lost 1 base, leaving 4 bases of the junction unmatched. This chain's CDR3 is CASSLSWDSGYTF. As DNA, the CDR3 is TGCGCCAGCAGCTTGTCGTGGGACAGTGGCTACACCTTC.

Only a few counts were recorded for this clonotype. This may come from a read error, since a much larger clone is one base off. The V and J genes are TRBV20-1 and TRBJ2-1; D may be TRBD1 or TRBD2 (6 bases each). Trimming shortened V by 6 bases and J by 10 bases, and 25 bases separated the two germline ends. Germline loops: CDR1 DFQATT, CDR2 SNEGSKA (reference sequence). CDR3 length: 15 residues. CDR3 in amino acids: CSARGGQGLTYEQFF. As DNA, the CDR3 is TGCAGTGCCCGAGGGGGGCAGGGCTTAACCTACGAGCAGTTCTTC.

CDR3 region: CASSQAGMGEQFF. In DNA, the CDR3 is TGTGCCAGCAGCCAAGCCGGTATGGGTGAGCAGTTCTTC. V usage is TRBV3-1 and J usage is TRBJ2-1; no reliable D call. Deletions cut 1 base from V and 9 bases from J, with 10 bases between. Looked up from germline, CDR1 is LGHDT and CDR2 is YNNKEL (reference sequence). This CDR3 has 13 amino acids.

The chain is built from TRBV18 and TRBJ1-2; TRBD1 aligns across 7 bases. This CDR3 spans 16 amino acids. The trim removed 2 bases at V and 5 bases at J, leaving 11 bases unmatched. Germline V gene data show CDR1 as KGHSH and CDR2 as LQKENI. In DNA form, the CDR3 reads TGTGCCAGCTCACCAAACGTCCCACAGGGGACATATGGCTACACCTTC. Translated: CASSPNVPQGTYGYTF.

To note about this clonotype: This may come from a read error, since a much larger clone is one base off. In DNA, the CDR3 is TGTGCCACCAGCTTGAGGAGGGAAGGGCCCCAGTTCTTC. Residues: CATSLRREGPQFF. V gene TRBV15 combines with J gene TRBJ2-1, with D perhaps TRBD2 (6 bases). Trimming pared 5 bases from V and 13 bases from J, leaving 18 bases between. The CDR3 loop spans 13 amino acids. The germline V gene encodes CDR1 LNHNV and CDR2 YYDKDF (reference sequence).

Many counts were recorded for this clonotype. The J gene is TRBJ2-1, the V gene TRBV7-2, with D unclear. CDR1 SGHTA and CDR2 FQGNSA come from the germline V gene. This CDR3 region has 15 residues. Trimming took 5 bases from V and 6 from J, leaving 17 bases between them. The CDR3 reads CASSPRRSHINEQFF. The CDR3 DNA follows: TGTGCCAGCAGCCCTAGAAGGTCGCATATCAATGAGCAGTTCTTC.

The V gene is TRBV5-6, the J gene TRBJ2-2, with 7 bases lining up with TRBD1. CDR3 length: 19 residues. V dropped 3 bases and J dropped 0; count of bases not matched to a gene: 14. CDR1 and CDR2 (germline): SGHDT, YYEEEE. The CDR3 DNA is TGTGCCAGCAGCTCTGAGACAGGGCCTCGTATCTCGAACACCGGGGAGCTGTTTTTT. Translating it yields CASSSETGPRISNTGELFF. Variable domain in full (rest from reference TRBV5-6 and TRBJ2-2): DAGVTQSPTHLIKTRGQQVTLRCSPKSGHDTVSWYQQALGQGPQFIFQYYEEEERQRGNFPDRFSGHQFPNYSSELNVNALLLGDSALYLCASSSETGPRISNTGELFFGEGSRLTVL.

V and J are TRBV11-2 and TRBJ1-2; 10 bases are a match to TRBD1. CDR1 SGHAT and CDR2 FQNNGV come from the germline V gene. V gave up 11 bases and J gave up 8 bases; unmatched junction bases: 11. CDR3 length: 13 amino acids. CDR3 nucleotide sequence: TGTGCCGGCGTACTTGGGACAGGGGTCGGCTACACCTTC. It yields the protein CAGVLGTGVGYTF.

The sample holds many counts of this clonotype. V and J are TRBV6-5 and TRBJ1-5; D gene unclear. The CDR3 contains 13 residues. Trimming took 6 bases from V and 2 from J, leaving 8 bases between them. Germline V gene lookup returns CDR1 MNHEY and CDR2 SVGAGI. CDR3 nucleotide sequence: TGTGCCAGCAGGCAGAATGGCAATCAGCCCCAGCATTTT. Its protein product is CASRQNGNQPQHF.

This clonotype has at least ten counts. The chain combines TRBV20-1 with TRBJ2-7, with D perhaps matching TRBD1 or TRBD2 (6 bases each). Between the trimmed V and J ends, which lost 1 base and 0 bases, there was a span of 19 bases. The CDR3 sequence is 17 residues long. Germline V gene sequence: CDR1 DFQATT, CDR2 SNEGSKA (reference sequence). The CDR3 reads CSARARNAGGGSYEQYF. The CDR3 DNA reads TGCAGTGCTAGAGCCCGGAACGCAGGAGGGGGCTCCTACGAGCAGTACTTC.

This clonotype was seen repeatedly, ten times or more. The V call is TRBV2, the J call TRBJ2-1; 9 bases agree with TRBD1. The germline V gene has CDR1 SNHLY and CDR2 FYNNEI. The trim removed 7 bases at V and 6 bases at J, leaving 7 bases unmatched. CDR3 length: 14 amino acids. The CDR3: CASNTVDRGNEQFF. Written as DNA, the CDR3 is TGTGCCAGCAACACCGTGGACAGGGGCAATGAGCAGTTCTTC. Full variable domain (outside the CDR3, taken from reference TRBV2 and TRBJ2-1): EPEVTQTPSHQVTQMGQEVILRCVPISNHLYFYWYRQILGQKVEFLVSFYNNEISEKSEIFDDQFSVERPDGSNFTLKIRSTKLEDSAMYFCASNTVDRGNEQFFGPGTRLTVL.

A word on this clonotype: A much bigger clone sits one base away, suggesting this may be a read error. V and J are TRBV7-2 and TRBJ2-7, with D possibly called TRBD1 or TRBD2 (6 bases each). V was cut by 0 bases and J by 7 bases, with 16 bases left in between. CDR1 SGHTA and CDR2 FQGNSA come from the germline V gene. CDR3 length: 15 residues. CDR3 DNA sequence: TGTGCCAGCAGCTTAGCGACAGGACTATACAATGAGCAGTACTTC. Translating gives CASSLATGLYNEQYF.

As to this clonotype: Given a much more abundant clone one base away, this may be a read error. The chain joins TRBV18 to TRBJ2-1; D remains unclear. Germline V gene lookup returns CDR1 KGHSH and CDR2 LQKENI. Trimming took off 0 bases at V and 13 bases at J, with 16 bases between the two ends. The CDR3 has 14 amino acids. This CDR3 reads CASSPPVGQETQFF. The CDR3 DNA reads as TGTGCCAGCTCACCACCAGTCGGCCAAGAGACCCAGTTCTTC.

Here the CDR3 DNA reads TGTGCCAGCAAAGGACCGAACACCGGGGAGCTGTTTTTT. Its protein product is CASKGPNTGELFF. The rearrangement links TRBV7-2 to TRBJ2-2; D is undetermined. Between the trimmed V and J ends, which lost 7 bases and 0 bases, there was a span of 6 bases. Germline-derived CDR1 and CDR2 are SGHTA and FQGNSA. This CDR3 spans 13 amino acids.

The rearrangement links TRBV11-2 to TRBJ2-1, with TRBD2 as a possible D gene (6 bases). The CDR3 has 14 amino acids. Per the germline V gene, CDR1 is SGHAT and CDR2 is FQNNGV. The V end lost 5 bases, the J end lost 7 bases, and 15 bases lay between the germline ends. The CDR3 here is CASSPPRRGNEQFF. The CDR3 coding sequence is TGTGCCAGCAGCCCCCCCCGGCGGGGTAATGAGCAGTTCTTC.

There are a few counts of this clonotype. This clone may be a read error of a much larger clone one base away. The chain links TRBV5-1 to TRBJ2-1, with D perhaps being TRBD1 or TRBD2 (5 bases each). V lost 2 bases to trimming and J lost 11 bases, with 20 bases between them. There are 15 residues in the CDR3. CDR1 SGHRS and CDR2 YFSETQ come from the germline V gene. The CDR3 loop is CASSLGVAGADKQFF. CDR3 DNA sequence: TGCGCCAGCAGCTTAGGTGTTGCTGGAGCGGACAAGCAGTTCTTC.

Many counts were recorded for this clonotype. The chain is built from TRBV7-2 and TRBJ1-2; D may be TRBD1 (5 bases). The CDR3 is 14 amino acids. V dropped 3 bases and J dropped 0 bases, with 8 bases sitting between them. Germline CDR1 is SGHTA and CDR2 is FQGNSA. CDR3 DNA sequence: TGTGCCAGCAGCTTGGCGGGGGCTAACTATGGCTACACCTTC. It yields the protein CASSLAGANYGYTF.

The chain links TRBV7-9 to TRBJ1-1; D gene uncertain. The CDR3 extends over 14 amino acids. CDR1 SEHNR and CDR2 FQNEAQ come from the germline V gene (reference sequence). V lost 5 bases, J lost 4 bases, and 14 bases lay in between. The CDR3 sequence is CASSRDGRGTEAFF. The DNA for the CDR3 is TGTGCCAGCAGCCGCGACGGACGTGGCACTGAAGCTTTCTTT.

This clonotype was observed a handful of times. The V and J genes are TRBV7-9 and TRBJ1-1; no reliable D call. Germline loops: CDR1 SEHNR, CDR2 FQNEAQ (reference sequence). The CDR3 runs to 13 residues. The ends were cut back, 4 bases at V and 1 base at J, with 7 bases in the middle. This chain's CDR3 is CASSSTRNTEAFF. The CDR3 DNA sequence: TGTGCCAGCAGCTCGACACGGAACACTGAAGCTTTCTTT.

This clonotype was observed many times. CDR3 sequence: CASSLTVSGTATYEQYF. CDR3 DNA sequence: TGTGCCAGCAGCCTGACCGTTTCCGGGACAGCCACTTACGAGCAGTACTTC. This chain links TRBV7-2 with TRBJ2-7; 7 bases map to TRBD1. V was clipped by 5 bases and J by 4 bases; unmatched bases: 17. Germline loops: CDR1 SGHTA, CDR2 FQGNSA. This CDR3 region has 17 residues. Full variable domain (rest looked up from reference TRBV7-2 and TRBJ2-7): GAGVSQSPSNKVTEKGKDVELRCDPISGHTALYWYRQSLGQGLEFLIYFQGNSAPDKSGLPSDRFSAERTGGSVSTLTIQRTQQEDSAVYLCASSLTVSGTATYEQYFGPGTRLTVT.